This T cell receptor (beta chain) was identified during a study of blood T cell repertoires in COVID-19. At the level of the study: The United States, Italy and Spain supplied acute and convalescent COVID-19 samples. PBMCs, B-cell-depleted T cells, or T cells were the source of the cDNA or gDNA that made up the material.

CDR3 size: 16 residues. V lost 3 bases to trimming and J lost 4 bases; unmatched junction nucleotides: 8. CDR1 and CDR2 from the germline V gene are SGDLS and YYNGEE. In the authors' workflow: Reference gene primers were amplified, and this amplification served to estimate nucleated cell counts. Sequencing was performed with immunoSEQ multiplex PCR; in TCRdb, only in-frame clones are kept and a portion is missing. That table supplies the V and J calls and clone size; D and trimming were determined from the DNA. The sample carries 75,000 or so clones, less than 90% recorded once. The chain employs TRBV9 and TRBJ2-1, with 9 positions matching TRBD2. The origin of this receptor is a man aged 50 to 59 with acute or convalescent COVID-19. Sequencing was done on a sample of peripheral blood. The CDR3 DNA follows: TGTGCCAGCAGCGCTCCGGGTAGCGGGAGTTACAATGAGCAGTTCTTC. It codes for CASSAPGSGSYNEQFF.